The clone carrying this TCR beta chain has a handful of counts. Each CDR3 protein is one row after TCRdb ran MiXCR on the 5' RACE reads. The data show roughly 1,500,000 distinct CDR3 sequences, under 35% seen once. The CDR3 extends over 12 amino acids. Germline assignment: CDR1 WNHNN and CDR2 SYGVQD (reference sequence). Trimming removed 5 bases from V and 8 bases from J, with 10 bases in between. This specimen comes from a study of identical twins. The rearrangement links TRBV10-1 to TRBJ2-1, with D hard to call. The source material was cord blood. The sequence was collected from a newborn girl in good health. CDR3 amino acids: CASSKTGYEQFF. CDR3 nucleotides: TGCGCCAGCAGTAAGACCGGGTATGAGCAGTTCTTC.